The rows below give T cell receptor beta chains drawn from one sample of a study of blood T cell repertoires in COVID-19. Some clones are missing from TCRdb's copy, which holds only in-frame ones; the method was immunoSEQ multiplex PCR. Among 130,000 to 150,000 clones, about four fifths were seen once, and the ten largest hold almost 6%. Sequencing was performed on PBMCs or T cells enriched from blood (not recorded which). The receptors derive from a woman aged 50 to 65 who had been exposed to COVID-19. Both conserved end residues are trimmed from each CDR3. Each record gives: CDR3 protein, CDR3 length, V gene, clone size, J gene. Size values are once, few and many counts, or a class for expanded clones, and some rows have none.

CDR3 protein: ASSLIAGTGGSGANVLT; CDR3 length: 17; V gene: TRBV5-1; clone size: -; J gene: TRBJ2-6
CDR3 protein: ASSQATGGNQPQH; CDR3 length: 13; V gene: TRBV4-2; clone size: -; J gene: TRBJ1-5
CDR3 protein: ASSEALYRGPFRGGAQH; CDR3 length: 17; V gene: TRBV2; clone size: once; J gene: TRBJ1-5
CDR3 protein: ASKRTGGANEKLF; CDR3 length: 13; V gene: TRBV7-2; clone size: once; J gene: TRBJ1-4
CDR3 protein: SASHIRQAGYGYT; CDR3 length: 13; V gene: TRBV20-1; clone size: -; J gene: TRBJ1-2
CDR3 protein: ASSLTRGLEQY; CDR3 length: 11; V gene: TRBV12-3/TRBV12-4; clone size: -; J gene: TRBJ2-7
CDR3 protein: ASRPQFNSGRYGYT; CDR3 length: 14; V gene: TRBV19; clone size: -; J gene: TRBJ1-2
CDR3 protein: ATSTRDTGELF; CDR3 length: 11; V gene: TRBV24-1; clone size: -; J gene: TRBJ2-2
CDR3 protein: ASSPLGGTEAF; CDR3 length: 11; V gene: TRBV7-6; clone size: -; J gene: TRBJ1-1
CDR3 protein: SVGAGFSQPQH; CDR3 length: 11; V gene: TRBV29-1; clone size: -; J gene: TRBJ1-5
CDR3 protein: ASSYQTTGAGEQY; CDR3 length: 13; V gene: TRBV6-2/TRBV6-3; clone size: -; J gene: TRBJ2-7
CDR3 protein: ASSLEGVFNYGYT; CDR3 length: 13; V gene: TRBV5-4; clone size: once; J gene: TRBJ1-2
CDR3 protein: ASSSTGKGEQY; CDR3 length: 11; V gene: TRBV6-5; clone size: -; J gene: TRBJ2-7
CDR3 protein: ASSYSFNQPQH; CDR3 length: 11; V gene: TRBV27; clone size: -; J gene: TRBJ1-5
CDR3 protein: ASSTTGGTDTQY; CDR3 length: 12; V gene: TRBV5-5; clone size: -; J gene: TRBJ2-3
CDR3 protein: ASSLIGRGRGYT; CDR3 length: 12; V gene: TRBV5-4; clone size: -; J gene: TRBJ1-2
CDR3 protein: ASSFTGGGKETQY; CDR3 length: 13; V gene: TRBV5-1; clone size: -; J gene: TRBJ2-5
CDR3 protein: ATSDGSNYGYT; CDR3 length: 11; V gene: TRBV24-1; clone size: -; J gene: TRBJ1-2
CDR3 protein: ASSAEQGTNTEAF; CDR3 length: 13; V gene: TRBV9; clone size: -; J gene: TRBJ1-1
CDR3 protein: ASSLAPPGAGGPYEQY; CDR3 length: 16; V gene: TRBV7-2; clone size: -; J gene: TRBJ2-7
CDR3 protein: AIPGGENTEAF; CDR3 length: 11; V gene: TRBV24-1; clone size: once; J gene: TRBJ1-1
CDR3 protein: ASSPGLAVAYNEQF; CDR3 length: 14; V gene: TRBV7-2; clone size: -; J gene: TRBJ2-1
CDR3 protein: ASGQAGSYEQY; CDR3 length: 11; V gene: TRBV6-5; clone size: -; J gene: TRBJ2-7
CDR3 protein: ASSLSENYGYT; CDR3 length: 11; V gene: TRBV27; clone size: -; J gene: TRBJ1-2
CDR3 protein: ASSATGNTEAF; CDR3 length: 11; V gene: TRBV11-3; clone size: -; J gene: TRBJ1-1
CDR3 protein: ASSLEGTSGRLGGELF; CDR3 length: 16; V gene: TRBV27; clone size: -; J gene: TRBJ2-2
CDR3 protein: ASTRGYTDTQY; CDR3 length: 11; V gene: TRBV7-9; clone size: -; J gene: TRBJ2-3
CDR3 protein: ASSPTDRGPNYGYT; CDR3 length: 14; V gene: TRBV5-4; clone size: -; J gene: TRBJ1-2
CDR3 protein: ASSPDLNTEAF; CDR3 length: 11; V gene: TRBV5-1; clone size: -; J gene: TRBJ1-1
CDR3 protein: ASSSGQVSVNEQF; CDR3 length: 13; V gene: TRBV19; clone size: few; J gene: TRBJ2-1
CDR3 protein: ASSRGQGHTIY; CDR3 length: 11; V gene: TRBV27; clone size: few; J gene: TRBJ1-3
CDR3 protein: ASSQPTGAGNTIY; CDR3 length: 13; V gene: TRBV3-1/TRBV3-2; clone size: -; J gene: TRBJ1-3
CDR3 protein: ASSIAGGSGNTIY; CDR3 length: 13; V gene: TRBV19; clone size: -; J gene: TRBJ1-3
CDR3 protein: ASSLPGGQEGYT; CDR3 length: 12; V gene: TRBV7-9; clone size: -; J gene: TRBJ1-2
CDR3 protein: ASSLARDRGQGTGELF; CDR3 length: 16; V gene: TRBV7-9; clone size: once; J gene: TRBJ2-2
CDR3 protein: ASSPVSGRRYTDTQY; CDR3 length: 15; V gene: TRBV12-1; clone size: -; J gene: TRBJ2-3
CDR3 protein: ASSLVQGYEQY; CDR3 length: 11; V gene: TRBV12-3/TRBV12-4; clone size: -; J gene: TRBJ2-7
CDR3 protein: ASSLVGDGYT; CDR3 length: 10; V gene: TRBV7-9; clone size: -; J gene: TRBJ1-2
CDR3 protein: ASSHPGQGRNTEAF; CDR3 length: 14; V gene: TRBV4-2; clone size: -; J gene: TRBJ1-1
CDR3 protein: ASSLTHDRNYGYT; CDR3 length: 13; V gene: TRBV5-1; clone size: -; J gene: TRBJ1-2
CDR3 protein: ATSNHNRVPTDTQY; CDR3 length: 14; V gene: TRBV15; clone size: -; J gene: TRBJ2-3
CDR3 protein: ASTRTGKSYEQY; CDR3 length: 12; V gene: TRBV21-1; clone size: -; J gene: TRBJ2-7
CDR3 protein: ASSPSGRNTEAF; CDR3 length: 12; V gene: TRBV6-6; clone size: -; J gene: TRBJ1-1
CDR3 protein: ASSVVRGTTNEKLF; CDR3 length: 14; V gene: TRBV9; clone size: -; J gene: TRBJ1-4
CDR3 protein: ASSLRTSGGAQSYEQY; CDR3 length: 16; V gene: TRBV6-6; clone size: -; J gene: TRBJ2-7
CDR3 protein: ASRPRGGATEAF; CDR3 length: 12; V gene: TRBV19; clone size: -; J gene: TRBJ1-1
CDR3 protein: ASSLWRGGVGNEQF; CDR3 length: 14; V gene: TRBV11-2; clone size: -; J gene: TRBJ2-1
CDR3 protein: ASSLTGGGGYT; CDR3 length: 11; V gene: TRBV7-3; clone size: -; J gene: TRBJ1-2
CDR3 protein: ASSLGQTGELF; CDR3 length: 11; V gene: TRBV7-2; clone size: -; J gene: TRBJ2-2
CDR3 protein: ASSLVGTGSTEAF; CDR3 length: 13; V gene: TRBV5-1; clone size: -; J gene: TRBJ1-1
CDR3 protein: ASSFERSYEQY; CDR3 length: 11; V gene: TRBV5-6; clone size: -; J gene: TRBJ2-7
CDR3 protein: ASRKGDGTEAF; CDR3 length: 11; V gene: TRBV5-1; clone size: -; J gene: TRBJ1-1
CDR3 protein: ASTNLQGNTEAF; CDR3 length: 12; V gene: TRBV6-5; clone size: few; J gene: TRBJ1-1
CDR3 protein: ASSFFDPLELNWATTDTQY; CDR3 length: 19; V gene: TRBV6-2/TRBV6-3; clone size: -; J gene: TRBJ2-3
CDR3 protein: ASSLGTSGITDTQY; CDR3 length: 14; V gene: TRBV6-2/TRBV6-3; clone size: -; J gene: TRBJ2-3
CDR3 protein: ASSESRSGDRTEAF; CDR3 length: 14; V gene: TRBV10-2; clone size: -; J gene: TRBJ1-1
CDR3 protein: ASSPRQEINSPLH; CDR3 length: 13; V gene: TRBV7-9; clone size: -; J gene: TRBJ1-6
CDR3 protein: ASSYLGEGPSTDTQY; CDR3 length: 15; V gene: TRBV6-2/TRBV6-3; clone size: -; J gene: TRBJ2-3